The 17 T cell receptor beta chains below all came from one sample that was sequenced in a study of cytomegalovirus exposure and HLA in healthy donors. The PCR ran on 60 Vbeta and 13 Jbeta primers. The assay was immunoSEQ multiplex PCR, and TCRdb's table has in-frame clones only and misses some. The sample includes around 160,000 clones, roughly 87% of them seen just once. The sample consisted of PBMCs. The receptors were sampled from a man in his fifties or sixties in good health and CMV-seropositive.

The chain joins TRBV5-8 to TRBJ1-1; TRBD1 might be the D (6 bases). Germline V gene lookup returns CDR1 SGHTS and CDR2 YDEGEE. CDR3 length: 12 residues. CDR3 sequence (DNA): TGTGAGTCCCTAAGGGGAACAGGGTCAGCTTTCTTT. Its translation is CESLRGTGSAFF.

The sample holds one count of this clone. The chain couples TRBV29-1 to TRBJ1-4; possibly TRBD1 for D (6 bases). V was clipped by 6 bases and J by 8 bases, with 13 bases between them. CDR3 size: 12 residues. The germline CDR1 and CDR2 sequences are SQVTM and ANQGSEA. The DNA of the CDR3 is TGCAGCGTGGCCTCCGGACAGGAAAAACTGTTTTTT. It encodes CSVASGQEKLFF.

Comment on this clone: Other DNA sequences within the sample encode an identical CDR3. This chain links TRBV4-2 with TRBJ2-7, with 8 bases lining up with TRBD2. V gave up 3 bases and J gave up 3 bases; unmatched junction bases: 7. The CDR3 sequence is 15 residues long. CDR1 and CDR2 (germline): LGHNA, YNFKEQ. CDR3: CASSQGLAGLYEQYF. The CDR3 bases are TGTGCCAGCAGCCAGGGATTAGCGGGACTCTACGAGCAGTACTTC.

This chain joins TRBV7-6 and TRBJ2-3, with 7 bases lining up with TRBD2. Losses at the gene ends were 2 bases for V and 3 bases for J; bases not matched to a gene: 5. Germline CDR1 reads SGHVS; CDR2 reads FNYEAQ. This CDR3 has 15 amino acids. The CDR3 coding sequence is TGTGCCAGCAGCTTACGAACTAGCGAGACAGATACGCAGTATTTT. Protein: CASSLRTSETDTQYF.

The chain uses TRBV29-1 and TRBJ1-2; a possible D gene is TRBD1 (5 bases). Germline V CDR1 and CDR2: SQVTM, ANQGSEA. The germline V and J ends were trimmed by 6 bases and 7 bases, with 21 bases remaining between them. This CDR3 comprises 14 residues. The CDR3, as DNA: TGCAGCGTGACGGGCGGGGGAGAGGATCCTGGCTACACCTTC. It is translated as CSVTGGGEDPGYTF. The variable domain in full, with the rest retrieved from reference TRBV29-1 and TRBJ1-2, is SAVISQKPSRDICQRGTSLTIQCQVDSQVTMMFWYRQQPGQSLTLIATANQGSEATYESGFVIDKFPISRPNLTFSTLTVSNMSPEDSSIYLCSVTGGGEDPGYTFGSGTRLTVV.

V is TRBV28 and J is TRBJ1-6; TRBD1 matches at 8 bases. Germline trimming cut 8 bases from V and 8 bases from J; bases unmatched to any gene: 11. The CDR3 contains 15 residues. Germline CDR1 and CDR2: MDHEN and SYDVKM. The CDR3 coding sequence is TGTGCCAGCCTTTTCTCAGGGGGCGATCATTCACCCCTCCACTTT. Translated: CASLFSGGDHSPLHF.

This clone was recorded only once. The V gene is TRBV12-5, the J gene TRBJ2-1; tentative D call: TRBD2 (7 bases). The CDR3 loop spans 15 amino acids. CDR1 is LGHNT, CDR2 FRNRAP, per germline. The V end was cut by 5 bases, the J end by 7 bases, with 18 bases between. In DNA, the CDR3 is TGTGCTAGTGGTACCGGCCAAGGGGGGGAGAATGAGCAGTTCTTC. Residues: CASGTGQGGENEQFF.

Only one count was recorded for this clone. V gene TRBV5-1 combines with J gene TRBJ2-5; D uncertain. Germline CDR1 and CDR2: SGHRS and YFSETQ. V lost 2 bases and J lost 0, with 8 bases in between. CDR3 size: 14 residues. Here the CDR3 reads CASSLDGYQETQYF. In DNA, the CDR3 is TGCGCCAGCAGCTTAGACGGGTACCAAGAGACCCAGTACTTC.

This chain joins TRBV6-6 and TRBJ2-7, with D tentatively TRBD2 (6 bases). This CDR3 contains 13 residues. The V gene lost 5 bases and the J gene lost 2 bases, with 10 bases spanning the gap. Germline loops: CDR1 MNHNY, CDR2 SVGAGI (reference sequence). The CDR3 nucleotides are TGTGCCAGCAGTCAGTCGGGAGCCTACGAGCAGTACTTC. Its translation: CASSQSGAYEQYF.

The chain combines TRBV28 with TRBJ2-5; 9 bases agree with TRBD1. Trimming cost V 3 bases and J 4 bases; bases outside gene matches: 6. The CDR3 has 15 residues. The germline V gene has CDR1 MDHEN and CDR2 SYDVKM. CDR3 sequence reads: CASSFIGTGSETQYF. The CDR3 region has the DNA TGTGCCAGCAGTTTCATTGGGACAGGGTCAGAGACCCAGTACTTC.

The rearrangement links TRBV4-3 to TRBJ2-5, with 8 bases fitting TRBD2. The CDR3 extends over 14 amino acids. Germline assignment: CDR1 LGHNA and CDR2 YSLEER. After removal of 3 bases from V and 9 bases from J, the junction contained 9 bases not matched to a gene. The CDR3 protein is CASSQGLGGGAQYF. In nucleotides, the CDR3 is TGCGCCAGCAGCCAGGGACTAGGGGGTGGGGCCCAGTACTTC.

V and J are TRBV5-1 and TRBJ2-5, with 11 nucleotides matching TRBD2. The CDR3 consists of 16 residues. Germline trimming cut 4 bases from V and 5 bases from J; bases unmatched to any gene: 10. Germline CDR1 and CDR2: SGHRS and YFSETQ. As DNA, the CDR3 is TGCGCCAGCAGCCCGGGACTAGCGGCTGGAGGGGAGACCCAGTACTTC. Protein: CASSPGLAAGGETQYF.

The rearrangement joins TRBV7-9 to TRBJ2-7; TRBD1 aligns across 9 bases. The CDR3 is 14 residues long. The germline CDR1 and CDR2 sequences are SEHNR and FQNEAQ (reference sequence). After removal of 4 bases from V and 3 bases from J, the junction contained 4 bases not matched to a gene. This CDR3 reads CASSYPGQGYEQYF. For the CDR3, the DNA is TGTGCCAGCAGCTACCCGGGACAGGGCTACGAGCAGTACTTC.

The rearrangement uses TRBV7-8 and TRBJ2-7, with D unresolved. Deletions cut 5 bases from V and 4 bases from J, with 9 bases between. From germline, CDR1 is SGHVS and CDR2 FQNEAQ. This CDR3 is 12 amino acids long. The CDR3, as DNA: TGTGCCAGCAGCACGGTCCGGTACGAGCAGTACTTC. Translation: CASSTVRYEQYF.

This chain links TRBV5-1 with TRBJ1-4; tentatively, D is TRBD1 (6 bases). The germline V gene has CDR1 SGHRS and CDR2 YFSETQ. Deletions cut 2 bases from V and 4 bases from J, with 12 bases between. This CDR3 has 15 residues. CDR3 loop: CASSFAGADNEKLFF. The CDR3 bases are TGCGCCAGCAGCTTCGCGGGGGCTGATAATGAAAAACTGTTTTTT.

V gene TRBV30 combines with J gene TRBJ2-2, with TRBD2 matching over 12 bases. Germline trimming cut 5 bases from V and 5 bases from J; bases unmatched to any gene: 12. The CDR3 covers 17 residues. Germline CDR1 and CDR2: GTSNPN and SVGIG (reference sequence). The CDR3 DNA reads as TGTGCCTGGCCGAGACTAGCGGGAGCCGATGGGACCGGGGAGCTGTTTTTT. Protein sequence: CAWPRLAGADGTGELFF.

The rearrangement uses TRBV7-9 and TRBJ1-1, with TRBD1 matching 7 bases. This CDR3 region has 15 residues. Trimming cost V 5 bases and J 1 base; bases outside gene matches: 7. Germline V gene data show CDR1 as SEHNR and CDR2 as FQNEAQ (reference sequence). The CDR3 region is CASSLRDSENTEAFF. The DNA of the CDR3 is TGTGCCAGCAGCCTACGGGACAGCGAGAACACTGAAGCTTTCTTT. Full variable domain (remainder filled in from reference TRBV7-9 and TRBJ1-1): DTGVSQNPRHKITKRGQNVTFRCDPISEHNRLYWYRQTLGQGPEFLTYFQNEAQLEKSRLLSDRFSAERPKGSFSTLEIQRTEQGDSAMYLCASSLRDSENTEAFFGQGTRLTVV.